A single sample is the source of the 26 T cell receptor beta chains below, sequenced in a study of cytomegalovirus exposure and HLA in healthy donors (dated by TCRdb to the late 2010s). Preparation of the library involved the immunoSEQ multiplex PCR assay. In TCRdb, the immuneACCESS table is reduced to in-frame sequences with V and J assigned. These tables do not hold every clone; where another copy was compared, an unresolved V gene accounts for under half, and the others remain unexplained. This sample has fewer than 200,000 clones in its table, and approximately 89% of those were observed once. Together, the top ten hold less than 3.5% of the sample. Sequenced sample: PBMCs. These receptor sequences come from a young man in good health and CMV-seropositive.

This sequence joins TRBV4-2 and TRBJ2-5, with D maybe TRBD1 (5 bases). Germline V CDR1 and CDR2: LGHNA, YNFKEQ. This CDR3 spans 14 amino acids. Trimming left V 2 bases short and J 1 base short, with 8 bases between. The CDR3 DNA reads as TGTGCCAGCAGCCAACAGACAGCCCAAGAGACCCAGTACTTC. This sequence encodes CASSQQTAQETQYF.

The V gene is TRBV6-5, the J gene TRBJ2-7; D is unresolved. This CDR3 is built from 14 residues. The V gene's germline CDR1 is MNHEY and CDR2 SVGAGI. Trimming shortened V by 2 bases and J by 2 bases, and 10 bases separated the two germline ends. The CDR3 here is CASSYGRYTYEQYF. The CDR3 DNA follows: TGTGCCAGCAGTTACGGGCGCTACACCTACGAGCAGTACTTC.

The chain links TRBV29-1 to TRBJ2-7; tentative D call: TRBD1 (6 bases). The germline V gene has CDR1 SQVTM and CDR2 ANQGSEA. This CDR3 has 15 amino acids. Trimming took 1 base from V and 3 from J, leaving 16 bases between them. The CDR3 region has the DNA TGCAGCGTTGAAGTAGCCGAGGGGGATTACTACGAGCAGTACTTC. It yields the protein CSVEVAEGDYYEQYF.

This clone appeared a few times. This chain joins TRBV7-3 and TRBJ2-1; 7 bases map to TRBD1. This CDR3 comprises 15 residues. Germline V gene data show CDR1 as SGHTA and CDR2 as FQGTGA. After removal of 4 bases from V and 5 bases from J, the junction contained 8 bases not matched to a gene. The CDR3 reads CASSSAGTVNNEQFF. CDR3 DNA sequence: TGTGCCAGCAGCTCAGCCGGGACAGTCAACAATGAGCAGTTCTTC.

The CDR3 spells CSVEEQGVGTGELFF. The CDR3 DNA follows: TGCAGCGTTGAAGAGCAGGGTGTGGGCACCGGGGAGCTGTTTTTT. The chain has TRBV29-1 and TRBJ2-2; D possibly corresponds to TRBD1 (5 bases). This CDR3 spans 15 amino acids. V gave up 0 bases and J gave up 4 bases, with 12 bases separating them. The V gene's germline CDR1 is SQVTM and CDR2 ANQGSEA.

J is TRBJ1-1 and V is TRBV5-1, with a tentative D call TRBD1 (5 bases). Germline V lookup: CDR1 SGHRS, CDR2 YFSETQ. V was clipped by 4 bases and J by 1 base, with 11 bases between them. The CDR3 is made up of 14 amino acids. CDR3 DNA: TGCGCCAGCAGCACGTACACAGGGAACACTGAAGCTTTCTTT. Amino acid sequence: CASSTYTGNTEAFF.

The chain carries TRBV9 and TRBJ2-7, with D possibly TRBD2 on 5 matching bases. Germline V lookup: CDR1 SGDLS, CDR2 YYNGEE. This CDR3 contains 15 residues. Trimming stripped 0 bases from V and 2 bases from J, with 12 bases between. The chain's CDR3 is CASSVAPGIAYEQYF. The CDR3 DNA follows: TGTGCCAGCAGCGTAGCTCCGGGGATAGCCTACGAGCAGTACTTC.

The CDR3 loop is CASSFGVHGYTF. The CDR3 DNA sequence: TGTGCCAGCAGCTTCGGGGTTCACGGCTACACCTTC. The gene calls are TRBV5-6 and TRBJ1-2, with D unresolved. Trimming took off 2 bases at V and 8 bases at J, with 10 bases between the two ends. This CDR3 has 12 amino acids. Germline CDR1 SGHDT, CDR2 YYEEEE.

V and J are TRBV6-5 and TRBJ1-1, with no clear D. With 3 bases removed from V and 1 base from J, the gap between germline ends came to 6 bases. This CDR3 has 13 residues. Germline V lookup: CDR1 MNHEY, CDR2 SVGAGI. The CDR3 spells CASSYMRNTEAFF. CDR3 coding DNA: TGTGCCAGCAGTTATATGAGGAACACTGAAGCTTTCTTT.

This chain links TRBV7-6 with TRBJ2-3, with 13 bases identical to TRBD2. CDR3 length equals 17 residues. The V segment lost 5 bases and the J segment 0 bases; nucleotides outside the gene matches: 5. Germline V gene lookup returns CDR1 SGHVS and CDR2 FNYEAQ. The CDR3 DNA is TGTGCCAGCAGCGCCCGGACTAGCGGGGGTAGCACAGATACGCAGTATTTT. Translation gives CASSARTSGGSTDTQYF.

This chain joins TRBV9 and TRBJ2-2; TRBD1 might be the D (6 bases). CDR1 and CDR2 from the germline V gene are SGDLS and YYNGEE. The CDR3 loop spans 16 amino acids. V gave up 6 bases and J gave up 6 bases, with 21 bases separating them. For the CDR3, the DNA is TGTGCCAGCAACATGCCCAGGGGCATGGTCGCCGGGGAGCTGTTTTTT. Protein: CASNMPRGMVAGELFF.

In its sample, this clone was seen once. This chain joins TRBV5-4 and TRBJ2-7, with 7 bases lining up with TRBD1. The CDR3 is 14 amino acids. V lost 4 bases to trimming and J lost 4 bases; unmatched junction nucleotides: 8. Germline CDR1 is SGHNT and CDR2 is YYREEE (reference sequence). CDR3 sequence reads: CASSPQDRRYEQYF. The CDR3 coding sequence is TGTGCCAGCAGCCCTCAGGACAGGAGGTACGAGCAGTACTTC.

The rearrangement links TRBV27 to TRBJ1-2; 11 positions agree with TRBD1. Germline CDR1 reads MNHEY; CDR2 reads SMNVEV (reference sequence). This CDR3 is 16 amino acids long. With 7 bases clipped from V and 4 bases from J, the junction kept 11 bases outside the gene matches. CDR3 in DNA: TGTGCCAGCACCTCACGCGGACAGGGGGCGGGCTATGGCTACACCTTC. This translates into CASTSRGQGAGYGYTF.

The sample holds a few counts of this clone. The chain joins TRBV6-1 to TRBJ1-1; D ambiguous. V was shortened by 5 bases and J by 5 bases, with 9 bases between the two germline ends. Germline assignment: CDR1 MNHNS and CDR2 SASEGT. The CDR3 extends over 12 amino acids. DNA for the CDR3: TGTGCCAGCAGTTCTGGGAGAACTGAAGCTTTCTTT. Translated, it gives CASSSGRTEAFF.

The V call is TRBV6-1, the J call TRBJ1-5; 9 bases agree with TRBD1. J gave up 2 bases and V 6 bases, and 2 bases lay outside the gene matches. This CDR3 has 14 amino acids. Germline V gene lookup returns CDR1 MNHNS and CDR2 SASEGT. The DNA of the CDR3 is TGTGCCAGCAGGCGGACAGGGGGCAATCAGCCCCAGCATTTT. Amino acids: CASRRTGGNQPQHF.

The rearrangement uses TRBV5-6 and TRBJ2-5, with D perhaps TRBD2 (6 bases). Germline CDR1 SGHDT, CDR2 YYEEEE. The CDR3 is made up of 12 amino acids. With 0 bases removed from V and 8 bases from J, the gap between germline ends came to 8 bases. In nucleotides, the CDR3 is TGTGCCAGCAGCTTGGGGGGGGTAACCCAGTACTTC. It specifies CASSLGGVTQYF.

This chain connects TRBV28 to TRBJ1-2, with D unclear. The CDR3 consists of 15 residues. The V and J ends lost 4 bases and 1 base respectively, with 13 bases between them. Per the germline V gene, CDR1 is MDHEN and CDR2 is SYDVKM. The CDR3: CASSSWTGDNYGYTF. In DNA form, the CDR3 reads TGTGCCAGCAGTTCCTGGACGGGAGATAACTATGGCTACACCTTC.

V and J are TRBV19 and TRBJ2-2; TRBD2 aligns across 13 bases. Unmatched junction bases numbered 11, after V lost 9 bases and J lost 7 bases. The V gene's germline CDR1 is LNHDA and CDR2 SQIVND (reference sequence). CDR3 length equals 16 residues. DNA for the CDR3: TGTGCCAGCGGCCCGGGACTAGCGGGGCGGATCGGGGAGCTGTTTTTT. Encoded protein: CASGPGLAGRIGELFF.

V is TRBV2 and J is TRBJ1-2; TRBD1 is a possible D gene (6 bases). Germline assignment: CDR1 SNHLY and CDR2 FYNNEI. The germline V and J ends were trimmed by 8 bases and 2 bases, with 6 bases remaining between them. This CDR3 comprises 11 residues. The CDR3, as DNA: TGTGCCAGCCAGGGGAACTATGGCTACACCTTC. Amino acid sequence: CASQGNYGYTF.

V gene TRBV9 combines with J gene TRBJ2-1, with TRBD1 as a possible D gene (6 bases). The CDR3 consists of 18 residues. The V and J ends lost 4 bases and 2 bases respectively, with 22 bases between them. Germline CDR1 is SGDLS and CDR2 is YYNGEE. The CDR3 coding sequence is TGTGCCAGCAGCCCCCGGGACCCCTCTTGGGGGCCCTACAATGAGCAGTTCTTC. Amino acid sequence: CASSPRDPSWGPYNEQFF.

Turning to this clone: The junction departs from the called germline gene at one end, perhaps through a read error. The chain employs TRBV4-2 and TRBJ2-6; D remains unclear. This CDR3 region has 15 residues. The germline gives CDR1 LGHNA, CDR2 YNFKEQ. The DNA of the CDR3 is TGTGCCAGCAGACAAGGCGAAACTGGGGCCAACGTCCTGACTTTC. Translating gives CASRQGETGANVLTF.

This sequence joins TRBV15 and TRBJ2-2, with a possible D match to TRBD1 (5 bases). V lost 0 bases and J lost 0, with 8 bases in between. The CDR3 runs 16 residues. Germline V gene lookup returns CDR1 LNHNV and CDR2 YYDKDF (reference sequence). The CDR3 sequence is CATSRETGSNTGELFF. CDR3 nucleotide sequence: TGTGCCACCAGCAGAGAAACAGGATCGAACACCGGGGAGCTGTTTTTT.

V gene TRBV7-9 combines with J gene TRBJ1-3, with D perhaps TRBD1 (5 bases). The CDR3 length is 14 residues. The germline V and J ends were trimmed by 6 bases and 2 bases, with 11 bases remaining between them. CDR1 is SEHNR, CDR2 FQNEAQ, per germline (reference sequence). CDR3 DNA sequence: TGTGCCAGCAGTCAGGGTTCGACTGGAAACACCATATATTTT. Amino acids: CASSQGSTGNTIYF.

This chain joins TRBV7-8 and TRBJ2-7; 7 bases are shared with TRBD2. Per the germline V gene, CDR1 is SGHVS and CDR2 is FQNEAQ. The CDR3 consists of 14 residues. With 1 base clipped from V and 4 bases from J, the junction kept 4 bases outside the gene matches. CDR3 DNA: TGTGCCAGCAGCTTAGTTGGGGGGGGTTACGAGCAGTACTTC. It is translated as CASSLVGGGYEQYF. Full variable domain (outside the CDR3, taken from reference TRBV7-8 and TRBJ2-7): GAGVSQSPRYKVAKRGQDVALRCDPISGHVSLFWYQQALGQGPEFLTYFQNEAQLDKSGLPSDRFFAERPEGSVSTLKIQRTQQEDSAVYLCASSLVGGGYEQYFGPGTRLTVT.

This clone was observed a single time. The rearrangement uses TRBV4-2 and TRBJ2-1; TRBD2 aligns across 11 bases. V lost 1 base and J lost 8; bases outside the gene matches: 10. The CDR3 totals 17 residues. In germline, CDR1 is LGHNA, CDR2 YNFKEQ. CDR3 coding DNA: TGTGCCAGCAGCCAAGTCATAGCGGGGGGGCTCTCGGATGAGCAGTTCTTC. Residues: CASSQVIAGGLSDEQFF.

The J gene is TRBJ2-3, the V gene TRBV11-2; D remains ambiguous. V lost 4 bases and J 0 bases, leaving 17 bases between the germline ends. Looked up from germline, CDR1 is SGHAT and CDR2 is FQNNGV. The CDR3 has 17 residues. The CDR3 nucleotides are TGTGCCAGCAGCTCGCCTCGGCAGCGTAAGAGCACAGATACGCAGTATTTT. It yields the protein CASSSPRQRKSTDTQYF.